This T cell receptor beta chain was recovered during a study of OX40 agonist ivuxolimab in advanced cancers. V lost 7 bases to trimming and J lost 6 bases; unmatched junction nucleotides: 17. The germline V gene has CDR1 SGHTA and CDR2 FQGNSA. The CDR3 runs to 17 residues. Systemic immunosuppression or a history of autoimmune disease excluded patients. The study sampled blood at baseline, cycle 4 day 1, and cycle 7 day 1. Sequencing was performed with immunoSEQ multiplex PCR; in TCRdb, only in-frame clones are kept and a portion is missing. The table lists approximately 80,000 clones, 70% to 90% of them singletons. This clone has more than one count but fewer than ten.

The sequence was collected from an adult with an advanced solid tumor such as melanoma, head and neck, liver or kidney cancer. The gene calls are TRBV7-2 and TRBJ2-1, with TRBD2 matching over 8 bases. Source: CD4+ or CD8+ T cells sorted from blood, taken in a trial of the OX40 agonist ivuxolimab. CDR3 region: CASTRRVVTSGANEQFF. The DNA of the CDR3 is TGTGCCAGCACCCGACGCGTGGTAACTAGCGGTGCCAATGAGCAGTTCTTC.